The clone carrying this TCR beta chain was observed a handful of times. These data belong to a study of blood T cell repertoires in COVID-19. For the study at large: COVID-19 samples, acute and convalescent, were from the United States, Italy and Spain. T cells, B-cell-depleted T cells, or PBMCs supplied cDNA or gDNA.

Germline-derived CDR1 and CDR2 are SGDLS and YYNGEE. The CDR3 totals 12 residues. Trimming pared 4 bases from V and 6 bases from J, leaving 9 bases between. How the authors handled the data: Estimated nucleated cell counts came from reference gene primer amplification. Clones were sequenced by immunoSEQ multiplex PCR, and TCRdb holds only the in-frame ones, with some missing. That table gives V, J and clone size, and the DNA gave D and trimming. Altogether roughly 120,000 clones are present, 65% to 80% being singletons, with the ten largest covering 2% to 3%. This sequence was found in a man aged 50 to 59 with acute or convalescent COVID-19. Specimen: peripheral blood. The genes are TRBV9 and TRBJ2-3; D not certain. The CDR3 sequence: CASSPTLDTQYF. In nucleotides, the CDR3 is TGTGCCAGCAGCCCCACTTTGGATACGCAGTATTTT.